This is a list of T cell receptor beta chains from one sample in a study of blood T cell repertoires in COVID-19. Here immunoSEQ multiplex PCR was the method, and the copy in TCRdb shows in-frame clones only, minus some. Among approximately 140,000 clones, 75% to 90% were seen once, and the ten largest hold roughly 18%. The sample was peripheral blood. Receptors originate from a man aged 50-59 years with active or convalescent COVID-19. Each CDR3 is given with its conserved first and last residue. The D gene is left open where the match is weak. Size is stated for part of the rows, as once, few or many counts, or as a class when the clone is expanded.

15,TRBD2,TRBV2,TRBJ2-3,-,CASRRLAASTDTQYF,TGTGCCAGCCGACGACTAGCCGCTAGCACAGATACGCAGTATTTT
14,TRBD1,TRBV15,TRBJ1-5,-,CATSYRQGVQPQHF,TGTGCCACCAGCTATCGACAGGGGGTTCAGCCCCAGCATTTT
15,-,TRBV24-1,TRBJ1-5,-,CATSDSRAYNQPQHF,TGTGCCACCAGTGATTCCAGGGCCTACAATCAGCCCCAGCATTTT
13,TRBD1,TRBV30,TRBJ1-5,few,CAWSGDSRQPQHF,TGTGCCTGGAGTGGGGACAGCCGTCAGCCCCAGCATTTT
15,TRBD2,TRBV27,TRBJ2-7,-,CASSPRSAGVSEQYF,TGTGCCAGCAGTCCCCGTTCTGCGGGAGTATCCGAGCAGTACTTC
13,-,TRBV4-1,TRBJ2-1,once,CASSQGPGNEQFF,TGCGCCAGCAGCCAAGGGCCCGGGAATGAGCAGTTCTTC
16,-,TRBV4-1,TRBJ1-5,-,CASSWLLGAYNQPQHF,TGCGCCAGCAGCTGGCTGTTAGGGGCCTACAATCAGCCCCAGCATTTT
15,-,TRBV5-1,TRBJ1-5,-,CASSLNRERGQPQHF,TGCGCCAGCAGCTTGAACAGGGAAAGGGGACAGCCCCAGCATTTT
13,-,TRBV12-3/TRBV12-4,TRBJ2-7,-,CASTLGVSEEQYF,TGTGCCAGCACCCTTGGAGTTAGCGAAGAGCAGTACTTC
15,TRBD1,TRBV9,TRBJ2-3,-,CASSLDRGVTDTQYF,TGTGCCAGCAGCTTGGACAGGGGGGTTACAGATACGCAGTATTTT
15,TRBD2,TRBV7-9,TRBJ2-7,once,CASSRTSGFQGEQYF,TGTGCCAGCAGCCGGACTAGCGGGTTTCAAGGGGAGCAGTACTTC
15,-,TRBV10-3,TRBJ2-1,-,CAISESGSSYNEQFF,TGTGCCATCAGTGAGTCGGGGAGCTCCTACAATGAGCAGTTCTTC
14,-,TRBV28,TRBJ2-7,few,CASSTAWEGREQYF,TGTGCCAGCAGCACCGCCTGGGAAGGGAGAGAGCAGTACTTC
17,TRBD1,TRBV6-1,TRBJ1-3,-,CASSEFVDRVTGNTIYF,TGTGCCAGCAGTGAATTTGTGGACAGGGTCACTGGAAACACCATATATTTT
14,TRBD2,TRBV7-9,TRBJ2-7,-,CASSPPSGSYEQYF,TGTGCCAGCAGCCCACCTAGCGGTTCCTACGAGCAGTACTTC
16,TRBD1,TRBV4-1,TRBJ1-1,-,CASSHHRDRRLTEAFF,TGCGCCAGCAGCCACCACCGGGACAGGCGCCTCACTGAAGCTTTCTTT
16,-,TRBV19,TRBJ2-6,-,CASKNRVFSGANVLTF,TGTGCCAGTAAAAACAGGGTCTTCTCTGGGGCCAACGTCCTGACTTTC
13,TRBD2,TRBV11-3,TRBJ2-1,-,CASSLETGGEQFF,TGTGCCAGCAGCTTAGAGACGGGGGGGGAGCAGTTCTTC
11,-,TRBV30,TRBJ1-2,few,CACSDSVGYTF,TGTGCCTGCTCGGACTCGGTGGGCTACACCTTC
17,TRBD1,TRBV18,TRBJ1-5,-,CASSTGTGGLGNQPQHF,TGTGCCAGCTCAACCGGGACAGGGGGCCTCGGCAATCAGCCCCAGCATTTT
16,TRBD1,TRBV19,TRBJ2-5,-,CASSPLRDRGGETQYF,TGTGCCAGTAGCCCCCTTAGGGACAGGGGTGGAGAGACCCAGTACTTC
17,TRBD1,TRBV28,TRBJ1-3,-,CASSPWSGTVSGNTIYF,TGTGCCAGCAGTCCTTGGTCCGGGACAGTCTCTGGAAACACCATATATTTT
16,-,TRBV2,TRBJ2-7,-,CASSEQTGTLGYEQYF,TGTGCCAGCAGTGAGCAGACCGGGACTCTAGGCTACGAGCAGTACTTC
16,-,TRBV24-1,TRBJ2-3,-,CATSDLSRGSTDTQYF,TGTGCCACCAGTGATTTGTCGCGGGGTAGCACAGATACGCAGTATTTT
13,-,TRBV6-5,TRBJ1-2,-,CASRKSLLYGYTF,TGTGCCAGCAGAAAGTCACTACTCTATGGCTACACCTTC
12,TRBD1,TRBV7-9,TRBJ1-1,-,CASSSDRASAFF,TGTGCCAGCAGCTCGGACAGGGCGTCGGCTTTCTTT
13,-,TRBV5-6,TRBJ2-7,-,CASSYLSRYEQYF,TGTGCCAGCAGCTACCTTAGCCGGTACGAGCAGTACTTC
16,-,TRBV5-5,TRBJ2-7,-,CASSWTGLAVGGEQYF,TGTGCCAGCAGCTGGACAGGGCTAGCGGTTGGTGGGGAGCAGTACTTC
15,-,TRBV10-3,TRBJ1-2,-,CAISESGYTGGGYTF,TGTGCCATCAGTGAGTCGGGATACACGGGAGGCGGCTACACCTTC
16,-,TRBV28,TRBJ1-5,-,CASSGGAGYSNQPQHF,TGTGCCAGCAGCGGGGGAGCAGGGTACAGCAATCAGCCCCAGCATTTT
16,TRBD2,TRBV7-9,TRBJ2-5,-,CASSLWRAGFAETQYF,TGTGCCAGCAGCTTATGGCGAGCGGGGTTTGCAGAGACCCAGTACTTC
19,TRBD2,TRBV4-2,TRBJ2-3,-,CASSQYWRTSGRDSDTQYF,TGTGCCAGCAGCCAGTACTGGCGGACTAGCGGGAGGGATTCTGATACGCAGTATTTT
14,-,TRBV28,TRBJ2-7,-,CASRPNSLPYEQYF,TGTGCCAGCAGACCGAACAGCCTACCCTACGAGCAGTACTTC
14,TRBD1,TRBV5-4,TRBJ2-5,-,CASSSGQGQETQYF,TGTGCCAGCAGCAGCGGACAGGGCCAAGAGACCCAGTACTTC